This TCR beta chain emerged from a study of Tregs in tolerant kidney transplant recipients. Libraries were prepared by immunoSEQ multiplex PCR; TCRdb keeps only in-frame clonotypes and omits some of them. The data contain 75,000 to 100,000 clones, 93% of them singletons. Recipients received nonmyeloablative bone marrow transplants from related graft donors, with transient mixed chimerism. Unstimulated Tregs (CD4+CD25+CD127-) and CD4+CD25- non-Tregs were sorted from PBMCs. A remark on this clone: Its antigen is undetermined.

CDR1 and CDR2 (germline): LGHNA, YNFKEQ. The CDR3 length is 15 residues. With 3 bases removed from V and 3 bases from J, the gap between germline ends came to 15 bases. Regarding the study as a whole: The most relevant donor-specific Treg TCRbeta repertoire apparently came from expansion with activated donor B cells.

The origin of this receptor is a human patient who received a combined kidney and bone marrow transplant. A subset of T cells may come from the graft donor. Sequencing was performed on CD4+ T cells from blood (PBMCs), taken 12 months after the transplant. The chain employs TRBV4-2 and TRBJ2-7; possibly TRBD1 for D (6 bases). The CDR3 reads CASSQPGTTSYEQYF. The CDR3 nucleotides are TGTGCCAGCAGCCAGCCCGGGACAACGAGCTACGAGCAGTACTTC.